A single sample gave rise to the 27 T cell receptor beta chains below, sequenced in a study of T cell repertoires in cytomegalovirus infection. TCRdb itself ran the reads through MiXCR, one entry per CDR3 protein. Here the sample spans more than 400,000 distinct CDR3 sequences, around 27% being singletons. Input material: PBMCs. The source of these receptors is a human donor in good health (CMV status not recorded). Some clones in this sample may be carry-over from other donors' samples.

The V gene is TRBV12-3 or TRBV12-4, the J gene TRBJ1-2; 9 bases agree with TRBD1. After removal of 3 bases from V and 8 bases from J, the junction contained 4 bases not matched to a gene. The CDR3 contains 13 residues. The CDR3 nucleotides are TGTGCCAGCAGTTTTCGGACAGGGGTCGGCTACACCTTC. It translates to CASSFRTGVGYTF.

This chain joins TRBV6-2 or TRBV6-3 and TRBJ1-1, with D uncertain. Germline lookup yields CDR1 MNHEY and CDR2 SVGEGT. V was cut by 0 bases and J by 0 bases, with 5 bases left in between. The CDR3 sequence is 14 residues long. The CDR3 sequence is CASSYSPVNTEAFF. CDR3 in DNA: TGTGCCAGCAGTTACTCTCCCGTGAACACTGAAGCTTTCTTT.

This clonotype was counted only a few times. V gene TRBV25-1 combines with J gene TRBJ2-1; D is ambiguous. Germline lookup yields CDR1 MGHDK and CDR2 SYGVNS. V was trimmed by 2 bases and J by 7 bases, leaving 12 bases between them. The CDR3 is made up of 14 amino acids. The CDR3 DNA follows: TGTGCCAGCAGTGAAAGACCGACGAGGAATGAGCAGTTCTTC. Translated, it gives CASSERPTRNEQFF.

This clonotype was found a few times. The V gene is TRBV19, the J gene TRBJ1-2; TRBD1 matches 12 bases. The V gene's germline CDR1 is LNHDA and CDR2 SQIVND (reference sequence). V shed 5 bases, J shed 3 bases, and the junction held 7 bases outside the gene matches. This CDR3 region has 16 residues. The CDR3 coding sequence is TGTGCCAGTAGTCCTTGGGACAGGGGGCGAGACTATGGCTACACCTTC. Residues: CASSPWDRGRDYGYTF.

CDR3 residues: CASSSHYDSSTDTQYF. For the CDR3, the DNA is TGCGCCAGCAGCTCCCACTACGACTCTAGCACAGATACGCAGTATTTT. The chain carries TRBV5-1 and TRBJ2-3; no reliable D call. This CDR3 region has 16 residues. CDR1 and CDR2 from the germline V gene are SGHRS and YFSETQ. Trimming removed 3 bases at V and 0 bases at J, with 14 bases between. The full variable domain, completed using reference TRBV5-1 and TRBJ2-3, is KAGVTQTPRYLIKTRGQQVTLSCSPISGHRSVSWYQQTPGQGLQFLFEYFSETQRNKGNFPGRFSGRQFSNSRSEMNVSTLELGDSALYLCASSSHYDSSTDTQYFGPGTRLTVL.

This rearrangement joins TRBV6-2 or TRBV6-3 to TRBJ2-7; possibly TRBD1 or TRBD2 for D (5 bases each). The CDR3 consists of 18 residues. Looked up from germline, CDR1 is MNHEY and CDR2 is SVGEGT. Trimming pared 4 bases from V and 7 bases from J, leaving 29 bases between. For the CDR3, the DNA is TGTGCCAGCAGTTTAATCTCCGGGATTACTCTCGAATCAGGGGAGCAGTACTTC. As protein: CASSLISGITLESGEQYF.

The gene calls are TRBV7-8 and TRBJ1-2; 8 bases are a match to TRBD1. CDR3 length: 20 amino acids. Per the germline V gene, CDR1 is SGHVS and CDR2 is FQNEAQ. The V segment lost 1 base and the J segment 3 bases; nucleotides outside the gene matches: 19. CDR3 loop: CASSLVGGMGRGHQDYGYTF. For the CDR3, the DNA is TGTGCCAGCAGCTTAGTGGGGGGGATGGGCAGGGGGCATCAGGACTATGGCTACACCTTC.

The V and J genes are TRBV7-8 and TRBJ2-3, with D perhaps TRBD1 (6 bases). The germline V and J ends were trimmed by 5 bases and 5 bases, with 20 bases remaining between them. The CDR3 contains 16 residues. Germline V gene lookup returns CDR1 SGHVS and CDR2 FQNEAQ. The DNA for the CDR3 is TGTGCCAGCAGCCCTTTTTACAGACAGGACAAAGATACGCAGTATTTT. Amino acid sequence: CASSPFYRQDKDTQYF.

CDR3 in amino acids: CASSPSVGDYNEQFF. In nucleotides, the CDR3 is TGTGCCAGCAGTCCCAGCGTCGGTGACTACAATGAGCAGTTCTTC. The rearrangement uses TRBV28 and TRBJ2-1; D is undetermined. Per the germline V gene, CDR1 is MDHEN and CDR2 is SYDVKM. Trimming took off 5 bases at V and 3 bases at J, with 14 bases between the two ends. CDR3 size: 15 residues.

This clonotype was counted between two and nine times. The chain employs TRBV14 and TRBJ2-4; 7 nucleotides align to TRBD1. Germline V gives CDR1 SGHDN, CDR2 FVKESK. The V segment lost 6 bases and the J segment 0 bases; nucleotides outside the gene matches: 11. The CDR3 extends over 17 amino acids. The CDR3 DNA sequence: TGTGCCAGCAGTCCAACAGGGGATTATCGAGCCAAAAACATTCAGTACTTC. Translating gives CASSPTGDYRAKNIQYF.

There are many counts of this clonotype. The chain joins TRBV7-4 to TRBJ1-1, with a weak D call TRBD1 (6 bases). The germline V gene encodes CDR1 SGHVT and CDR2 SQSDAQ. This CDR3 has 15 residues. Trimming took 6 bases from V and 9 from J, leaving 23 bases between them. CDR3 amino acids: CASRIIRDTYSQAFF. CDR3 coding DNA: TGTGCCAGCAGAATTATTCGGGACACTTATTCCCAAGCTTTCTTT. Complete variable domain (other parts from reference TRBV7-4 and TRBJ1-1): GAGVSQSPRYKVAKRGRDVALRCDSISGHVTLYWYRQTLGQGSEVLTYSQSDAQRDKSGRPSGRFSAERPERSVSTLKIQRTEQGDSAVYLCASRIIRDTYSQAFFGQGTRLTVV.

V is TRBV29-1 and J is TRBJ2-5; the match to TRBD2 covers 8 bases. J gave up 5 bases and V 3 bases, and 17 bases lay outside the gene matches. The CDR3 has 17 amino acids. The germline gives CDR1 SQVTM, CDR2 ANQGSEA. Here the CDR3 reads CSVETSELSFRGETQYF. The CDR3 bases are TGCAGCGTTGAGACTAGCGAGCTATCTTTTAGGGGGGAGACCCAGTACTTC.

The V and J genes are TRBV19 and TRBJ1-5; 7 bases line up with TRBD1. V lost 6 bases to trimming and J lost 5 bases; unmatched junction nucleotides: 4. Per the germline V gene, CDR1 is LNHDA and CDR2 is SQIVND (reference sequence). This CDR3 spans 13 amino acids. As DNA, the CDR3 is TGTGCCAGTAGGCGGCAGGGGGATCAGCCCCAGCATTTT. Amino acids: CASRRQGDQPQHF. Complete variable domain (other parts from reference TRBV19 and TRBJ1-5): DGGITQSPKYLFRKEGQNVTLSCEQNLNHDAMYWYRQDPGQGLRLIYYSQIVNDFQKGDIAEGYSVSREKKESFPLTVTSAQKNPTAFYLCASRRQGDQPQHFGDGTRLSIL.

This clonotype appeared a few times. CDR3 sequence reads: CASSEEGWIDEADTQYF. In DNA, the CDR3 is TGTGCCAGCAGTGAAGAAGGATGGATCGATGAGGCAGATACGCAGTATTTT. This rearrangement joins TRBV6-1 to TRBJ2-3; D unclear. CDR3 length: 17 amino acids. Germline CDR1 reads MNHNS; CDR2 reads SASEGT. Trimming cost V 1 base and J 4 bases, with 18 bases left between them.

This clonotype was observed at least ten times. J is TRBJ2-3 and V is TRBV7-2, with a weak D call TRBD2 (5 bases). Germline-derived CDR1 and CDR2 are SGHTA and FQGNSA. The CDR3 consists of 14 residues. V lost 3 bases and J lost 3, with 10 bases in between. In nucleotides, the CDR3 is TGTGCCAGCAGCTTGTTTGAGGGTACAGATACGCAGTATTTT. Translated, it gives CASSLFEGTDTQYF.

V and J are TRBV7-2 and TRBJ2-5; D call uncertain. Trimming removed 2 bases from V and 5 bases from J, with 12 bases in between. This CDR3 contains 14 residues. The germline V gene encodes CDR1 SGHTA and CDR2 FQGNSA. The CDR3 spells CASSLSSLDETQYF. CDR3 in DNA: TGTGCCAGCAGCTTATCCAGTCTTGATGAGACCCAGTACTTC.

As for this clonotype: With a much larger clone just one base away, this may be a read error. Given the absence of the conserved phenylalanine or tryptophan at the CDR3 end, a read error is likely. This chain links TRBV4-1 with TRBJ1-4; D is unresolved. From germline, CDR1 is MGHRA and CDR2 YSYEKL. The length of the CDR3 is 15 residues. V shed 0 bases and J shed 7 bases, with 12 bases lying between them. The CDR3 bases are TGCGCCAGCAGCCAAGAGACACAGCGTGTTGAAAAACTGTTTCTT. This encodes CASSQETQRVEKLFL.

Written as DNA, the CDR3 is TGTGCCACCAGTGATGCTAGCGGGGACAATGAGCAGTTCTTC. It translates to CATSDASGDNEQFF. This sequence joins TRBV24-1 and TRBJ2-1; 9 positions agree with TRBD2. Losses at the gene ends were 3 bases for V and 5 bases for J; bases not matched to a gene: 1. The CDR3 extends over 14 amino acids. Germline CDR1 reads KGHDR; CDR2 reads SFDVKD.

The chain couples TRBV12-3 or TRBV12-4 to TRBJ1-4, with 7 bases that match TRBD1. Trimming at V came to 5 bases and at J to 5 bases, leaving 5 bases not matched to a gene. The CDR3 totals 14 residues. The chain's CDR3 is CASSTQGGNEKLFF. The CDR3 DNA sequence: TGTGCCAGCAGTACCCAGGGGGGGAATGAAAAACTGTTTTTT.

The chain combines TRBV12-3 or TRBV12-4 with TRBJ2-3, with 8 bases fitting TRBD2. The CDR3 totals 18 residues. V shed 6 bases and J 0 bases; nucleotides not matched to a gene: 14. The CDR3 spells CASSSPALTSGSTDTQYF. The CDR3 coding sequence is TGTGCCAGCAGCTCCCCCGCCCTAACTAGCGGAAGCACAGATACGCAGTATTTT.

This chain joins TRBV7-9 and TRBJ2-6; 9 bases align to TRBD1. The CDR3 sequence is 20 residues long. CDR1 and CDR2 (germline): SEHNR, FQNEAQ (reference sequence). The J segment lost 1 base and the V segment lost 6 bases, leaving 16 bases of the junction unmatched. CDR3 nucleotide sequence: TGTGCCAGCAGTTATAAATCCGGGACAGGGAGATTTTCTGGGGCCAACGTCCTGACTTTC. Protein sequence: CASSYKSGTGRFSGANVLTF.

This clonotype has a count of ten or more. The DNA for the CDR3 is TGTGCCAGCAGCTCCTTGGTGGAGAACACCGGGGAGCTGTTTTTT. This gives the protein CASSSLVENTGELFF. V usage is TRBV5-4 and J usage is TRBJ2-2; no definite D call. This CDR3 contains 15 residues. Germline V gene sequence: CDR1 SGHNT, CDR2 YYREEE (reference sequence). Between the trimmed V and J ends, which lost 3 bases and 1 base, there was a span of 10 bases.

CDR3 protein: CSARRTTDTQYF. In DNA form, the CDR3 reads TGCAGTGCTAGGAGGACTACAGATACGCAGTATTTT. The V and J genes are TRBV20-1 and TRBJ2-3; tentative D call: TRBD2 (5 bases). V was clipped by 3 bases and J by 3 bases, with 7 bases between them. Germline CDR1 DFQATT, CDR2 SNEGSKA (reference sequence). The CDR3 covers 12 residues.

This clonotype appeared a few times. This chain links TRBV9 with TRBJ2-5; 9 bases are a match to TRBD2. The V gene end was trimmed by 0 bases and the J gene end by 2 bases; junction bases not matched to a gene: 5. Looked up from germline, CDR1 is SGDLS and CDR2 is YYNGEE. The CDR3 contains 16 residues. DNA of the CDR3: TGTGCCAGCAGCGTAGGTGGAGCGGGAGGACAAGAGACCCAGTACTTC. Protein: CASSVGGAGGQETQYF.

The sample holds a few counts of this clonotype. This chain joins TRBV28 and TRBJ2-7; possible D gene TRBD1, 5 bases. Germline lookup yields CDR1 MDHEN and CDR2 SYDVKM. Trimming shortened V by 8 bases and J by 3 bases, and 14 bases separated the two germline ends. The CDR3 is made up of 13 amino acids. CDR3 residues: CASGDRVIYEQYF. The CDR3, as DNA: TGTGCCAGCGGAGACAGAGTTATCTACGAGCAGTACTTC.

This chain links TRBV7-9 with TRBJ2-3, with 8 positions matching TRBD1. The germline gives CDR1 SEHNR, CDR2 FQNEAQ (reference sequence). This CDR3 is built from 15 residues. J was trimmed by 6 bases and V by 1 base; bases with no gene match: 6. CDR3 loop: CASSLGQGAIDTQYF. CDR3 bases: TGTGCCAGCAGCTTAGGCCAGGGGGCGATTGATACGCAGTATTTT.

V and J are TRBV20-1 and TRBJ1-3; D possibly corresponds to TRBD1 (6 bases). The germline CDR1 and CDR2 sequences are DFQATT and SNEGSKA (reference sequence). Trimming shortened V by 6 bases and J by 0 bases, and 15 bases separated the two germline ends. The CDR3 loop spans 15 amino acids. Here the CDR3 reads CSAKRQALSGNTIYF. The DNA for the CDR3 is TGCAGTGCCAAGCGACAGGCTCTCTCTGGAAACACCATATATTTT.